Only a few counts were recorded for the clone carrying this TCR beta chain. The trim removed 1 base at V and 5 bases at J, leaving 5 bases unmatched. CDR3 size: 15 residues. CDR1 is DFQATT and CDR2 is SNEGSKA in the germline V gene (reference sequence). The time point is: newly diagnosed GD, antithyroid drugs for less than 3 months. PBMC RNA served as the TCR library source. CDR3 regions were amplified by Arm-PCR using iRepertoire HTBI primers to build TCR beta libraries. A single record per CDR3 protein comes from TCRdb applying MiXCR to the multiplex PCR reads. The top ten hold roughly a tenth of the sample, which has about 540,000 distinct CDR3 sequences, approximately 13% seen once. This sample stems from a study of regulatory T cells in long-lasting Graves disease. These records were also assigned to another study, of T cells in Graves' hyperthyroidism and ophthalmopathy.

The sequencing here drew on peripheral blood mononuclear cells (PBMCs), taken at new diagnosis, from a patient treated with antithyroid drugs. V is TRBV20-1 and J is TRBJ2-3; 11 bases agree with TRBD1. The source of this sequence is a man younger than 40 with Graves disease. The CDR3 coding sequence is TGCAGTGCTAGAGTAGGACAGGGGGCCGGAGATACGCAGTATTTT. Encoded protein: CSARVGQGAGDTQYF.